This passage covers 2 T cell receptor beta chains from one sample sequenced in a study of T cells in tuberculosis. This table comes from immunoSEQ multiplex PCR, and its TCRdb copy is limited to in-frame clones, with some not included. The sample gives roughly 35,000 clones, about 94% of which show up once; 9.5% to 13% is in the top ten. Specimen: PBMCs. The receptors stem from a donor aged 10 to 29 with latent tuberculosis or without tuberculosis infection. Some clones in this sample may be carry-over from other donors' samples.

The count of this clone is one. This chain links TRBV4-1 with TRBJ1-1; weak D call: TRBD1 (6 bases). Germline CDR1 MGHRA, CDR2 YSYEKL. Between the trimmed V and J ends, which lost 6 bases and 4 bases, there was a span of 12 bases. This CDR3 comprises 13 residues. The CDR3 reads CASRERGGTEAFF. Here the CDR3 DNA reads TGCGCCAGCAGAGAGAGGGGGGGCACTGAAGCTTTCTTT.

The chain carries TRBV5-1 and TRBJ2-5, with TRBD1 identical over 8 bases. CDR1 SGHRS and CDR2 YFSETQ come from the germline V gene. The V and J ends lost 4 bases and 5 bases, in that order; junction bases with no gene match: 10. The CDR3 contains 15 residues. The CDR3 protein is CASSTGQGAGETQYF. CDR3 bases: TGCGCCAGCAGCACCGGACAGGGCGCGGGGGAGACCCAGTACTTC.